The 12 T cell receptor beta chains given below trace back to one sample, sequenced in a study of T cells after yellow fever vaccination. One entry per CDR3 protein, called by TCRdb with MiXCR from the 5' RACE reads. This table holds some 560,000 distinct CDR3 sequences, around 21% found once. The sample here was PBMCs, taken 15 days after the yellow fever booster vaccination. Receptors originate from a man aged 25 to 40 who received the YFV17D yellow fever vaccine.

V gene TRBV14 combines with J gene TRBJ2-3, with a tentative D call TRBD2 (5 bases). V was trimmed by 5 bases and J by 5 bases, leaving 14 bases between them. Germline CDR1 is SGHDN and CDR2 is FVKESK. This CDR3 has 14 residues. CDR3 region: CASSFGRGRDTQYF. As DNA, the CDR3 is TGTGCCAGCAGCTTCGGGCGAGGGAGAGATACGCAGTATTTT.

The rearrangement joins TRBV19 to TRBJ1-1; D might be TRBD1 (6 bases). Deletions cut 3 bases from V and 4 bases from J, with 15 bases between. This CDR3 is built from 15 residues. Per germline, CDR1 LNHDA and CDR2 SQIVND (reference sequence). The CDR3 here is CASSITAGVVTEAFF. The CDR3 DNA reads TGTGCCAGTAGTATTACGGCAGGGGTTGTCACTGAAGCTTTCTTT.

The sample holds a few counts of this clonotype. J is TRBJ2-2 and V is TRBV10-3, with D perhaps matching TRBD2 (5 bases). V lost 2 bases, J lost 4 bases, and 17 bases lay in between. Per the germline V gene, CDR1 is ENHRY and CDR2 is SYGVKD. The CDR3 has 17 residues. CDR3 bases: TGTGCCATCAGTGAGATTATGACGAGGGATGGCACCGGGGAGCTGTTTTTT. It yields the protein CAISEIMTRDGTGELFF.

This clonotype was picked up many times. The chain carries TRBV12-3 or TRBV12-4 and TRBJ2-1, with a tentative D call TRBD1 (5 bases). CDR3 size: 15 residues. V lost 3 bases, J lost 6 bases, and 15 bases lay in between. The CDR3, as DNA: TGTGCCAGCAGTTTTGGGGCATCGTTCTCCAATGAGCAGTTCTTC. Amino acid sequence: CASSFGASFSNEQFF.

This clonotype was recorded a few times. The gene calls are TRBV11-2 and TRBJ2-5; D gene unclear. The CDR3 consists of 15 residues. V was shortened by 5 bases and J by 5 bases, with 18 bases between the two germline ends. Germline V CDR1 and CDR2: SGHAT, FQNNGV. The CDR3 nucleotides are TGTGCCAGCAGCGTAGCCTACAGTACATGGGAGACCCAGTACTTC. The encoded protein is CASSVAYSTWETQYF.

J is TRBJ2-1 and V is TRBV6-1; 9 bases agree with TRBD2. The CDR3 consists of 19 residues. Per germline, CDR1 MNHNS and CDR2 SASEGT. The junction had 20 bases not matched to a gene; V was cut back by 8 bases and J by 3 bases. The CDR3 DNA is TGTGCCAGCTCGTGGGGGTTAGCGGGAGAAAGAGGGAACTACAATGAGCAGTTCTTC. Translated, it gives CASSWGLAGERGNYNEQFF.

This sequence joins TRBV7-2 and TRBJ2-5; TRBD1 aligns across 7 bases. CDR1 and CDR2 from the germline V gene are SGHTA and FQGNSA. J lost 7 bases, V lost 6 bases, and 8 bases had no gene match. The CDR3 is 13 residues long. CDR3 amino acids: CASRGQSTGTQYF. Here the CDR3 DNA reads TGTGCCAGCAGGGGACAGTCGACTGGGACCCAGTACTTC.

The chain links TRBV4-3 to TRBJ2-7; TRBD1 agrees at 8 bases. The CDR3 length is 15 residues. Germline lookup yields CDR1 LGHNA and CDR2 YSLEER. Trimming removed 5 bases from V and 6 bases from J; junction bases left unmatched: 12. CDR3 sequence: CASSNPGQVFSEQYF. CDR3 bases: TGCGCCAGCAGCAACCCGGGACAGGTTTTCTCCGAGCAGTACTTC.

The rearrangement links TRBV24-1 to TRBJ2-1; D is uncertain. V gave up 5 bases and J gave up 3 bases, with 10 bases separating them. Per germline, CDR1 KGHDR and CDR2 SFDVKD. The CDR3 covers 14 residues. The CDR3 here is CATSVGEYYNEQFF. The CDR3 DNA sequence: TGTGCCACCAGTGTTGGCGAGTACTACAATGAGCAGTTCTTC.

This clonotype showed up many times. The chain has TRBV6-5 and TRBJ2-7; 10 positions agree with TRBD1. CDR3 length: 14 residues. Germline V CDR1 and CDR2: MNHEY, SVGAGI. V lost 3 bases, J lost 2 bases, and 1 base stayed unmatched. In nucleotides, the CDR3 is TGTGCCAGCAGTTATGGACAGGGGGCCTACGAGCAGTACTTC. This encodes CASSYGQGAYEQYF.

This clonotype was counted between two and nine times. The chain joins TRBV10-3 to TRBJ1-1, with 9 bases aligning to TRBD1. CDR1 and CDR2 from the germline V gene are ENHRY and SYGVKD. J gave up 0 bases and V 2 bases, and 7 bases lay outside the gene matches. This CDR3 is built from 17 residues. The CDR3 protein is CAISETPGQGLNTEAFF. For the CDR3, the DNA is TGTGCCATCAGTGAGACCCCAGGACAGGGGTTGAACACTGAAGCTTTCTTT.

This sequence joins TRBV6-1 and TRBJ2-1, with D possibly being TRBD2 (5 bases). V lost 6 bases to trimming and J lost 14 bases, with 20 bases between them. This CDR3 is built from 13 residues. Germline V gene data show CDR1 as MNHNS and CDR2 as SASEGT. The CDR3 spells CASREQSTGIKFF. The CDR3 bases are TGTGCCAGCAGAGAACAGAGCACGGGGATTAAGTTCTTC.